This T cell receptor (beta chain) emerged from a study of T cells in Graves' hyperthyroidism and ophthalmopathy. The source material, RNA transcripts, was used to amplify TCR beta CDR3 regions. RT-PCR in the first round (using the HTBI primer set) targeted the TCR CDR3. TCRdb re-called the multiplex PCR reads with MiXCR, one entry per CDR3 protein. The repertoire consists of over 700,000 distinct CDR3 sequences, with around 40% occurring once and the leading ten covering 30% to 40%. Trimming took 6 bases from V and 5 from J; bases not matched to a gene: 3. This CDR3 has 13 amino acids. Germline V gives CDR1 MNHNY, CDR2 SVGAGI (reference sequence).

The V gene is TRBV6-6, the J gene TRBJ1-1, with TRBD1 identical over 10 bases. The receptor was isolated from a woman in her thirties or forties with Graves' hyperthyroidism. The specimen was blood. In nucleotides, the CDR3 is TGTGCCAGCAGAGCGGGACAGGGGACTGAAGCTTTCTTT. Translation: CASRAGQGTEAFF.